Following are 7 T cell receptor beta chains from one sample sequenced in a study of shared clonotypes between healthy human individuals. Only in-frame clones appear in the TCRdb table, and some are missing; sequencing was by immunoSEQ multiplex PCR. The sample holds 2.5 million or so clones, approximately 94% seen once. Sample: naive CD4+ T cells sorted from blood. Subset defined: CD45RA+ positively selected. Every receptor here comes from a man aged 18-30 years in good health.

The V call is TRBV5-3, the J call TRBJ1-2; D may be TRBD1 (5 bases). TRBV5-3 is assigned to the ORF class and has an uncertain function. Trimming took off 4 bases at V and 4 bases at J, with 26 bases between the two ends. The CDR3 extends over 18 amino acids. This CDR3 is CARSASYRPGHLGYGYTF. CDR3 DNA: TGTGCCAGAAGCGCCTCCTATCGTCCAGGACACCTTGGCTATGGCTACACCTTC.

In its sample, this clone was seen once. The chain joins TRBV5-4 to TRBJ2-1, with 8 positions matching TRBD1. This CDR3 has 14 residues. Germline values: CDR1 SGHNT, CDR2 YYREEE (reference sequence). J gave up 6 bases and V 4 bases, and 6 bases lay outside the gene matches. The CDR3, as DNA: TGTGCCAGCAGCCTTAGACAGGGGCGCAATGAGCAGTTCTTC. This gives the protein CASSLRQGRNEQFF.

The rearrangement uses TRBV7-2 and TRBJ2-2; 7 nucleotides align to TRBD2. This CDR3 is built from 17 residues. Germline CDR1 and CDR2: SGHTA and FQGNSA. With V trimmed by 5 bases and J by 2 bases, 11 bases remained unmatched. CDR3 loop: CASSLGPGGPNTGELFF. CDR3 nucleotides: TGTGCCAGCAGCCTCGGCCCGGGGGGACCCAACACCGGGGAGCTGTTTTTT.

The rearrangement uses TRBV28 and TRBJ2-5; the match to TRBD2 covers 13 bases. With V trimmed by 5 bases and J by 6 bases, 9 bases remained unmatched. Per germline, CDR1 MDHEN and CDR2 SYDVKM. CDR3 length: 16 residues. The CDR3 loop reads CASSRTSGGAMKTQYF. CDR3 bases: TGTGCCAGCAGTCGCACTAGCGGGGGGGCCATGAAGACCCAGTACTTC.

The V and J genes are TRBV4-3 and TRBJ2-1; 9 nucleotides agree with TRBD2. Trimming removed 1 base from V and 0 bases from J; junction bases left unmatched: 19. The germline V gene encodes CDR1 LGHNA and CDR2 YSLEER. CDR3 size: 22 residues. The CDR3, as DNA: TGCGCCAGCAGCCAAGCAAATAGGTGGGGGGGAATTAGCGGGAGCTCCTACAATGAGCAGTTCTTC. Protein: CASSQANRWGGISGSSYNEQFF.

This clone appeared a single time. The genes are TRBV5-1 and TRBJ2-1; possibly TRBD1 for D (6 bases). The CDR3 spans 16 residues. The ends were cut back, 1 base at V and 0 bases at J, with 11 bases in the middle. CDR1 and CDR2 (germline): SGHRS, YFSETQ. In nucleotides, the CDR3 is TGCGCCAGCAGCTTGACCAGGGGTAGCTCCTACAATGAGCAGTTCTTC. Its translation: CASSLTRGSSYNEQFF.

The rearrangement uses TRBV5-1 and TRBJ2-1; 12 bases map to TRBD2. From germline, CDR1 is SGHRS and CDR2 YFSETQ. This CDR3 has 18 residues. Germline trimming cut 5 bases from V and 4 bases from J; bases unmatched to any gene: 13. For the CDR3, the DNA is TGCGCCAGCAGAAACGCCGCGTCTAGCGGGGGGGCTTACAATGAGCAGTTCTTC. It encodes CASRNAASSGGAYNEQFF.